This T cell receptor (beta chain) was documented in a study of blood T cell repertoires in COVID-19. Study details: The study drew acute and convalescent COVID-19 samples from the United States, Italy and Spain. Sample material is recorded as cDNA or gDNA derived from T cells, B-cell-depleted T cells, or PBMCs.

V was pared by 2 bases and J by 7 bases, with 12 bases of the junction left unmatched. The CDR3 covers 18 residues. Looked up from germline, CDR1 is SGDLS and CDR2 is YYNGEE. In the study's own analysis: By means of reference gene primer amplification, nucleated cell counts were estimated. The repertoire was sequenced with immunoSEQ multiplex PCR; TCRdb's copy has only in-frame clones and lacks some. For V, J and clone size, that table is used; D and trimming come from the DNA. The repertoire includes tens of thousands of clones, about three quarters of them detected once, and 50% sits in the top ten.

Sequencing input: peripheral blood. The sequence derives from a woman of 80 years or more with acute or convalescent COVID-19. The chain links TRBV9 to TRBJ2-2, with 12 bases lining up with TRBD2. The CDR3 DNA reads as TGTGCCAGCAGCGTGGAGAGACTAGCGGGAGTTCAGGTCGGGGAGCTGTTTTTT. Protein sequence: CASSVERLAGVQVGELFF.